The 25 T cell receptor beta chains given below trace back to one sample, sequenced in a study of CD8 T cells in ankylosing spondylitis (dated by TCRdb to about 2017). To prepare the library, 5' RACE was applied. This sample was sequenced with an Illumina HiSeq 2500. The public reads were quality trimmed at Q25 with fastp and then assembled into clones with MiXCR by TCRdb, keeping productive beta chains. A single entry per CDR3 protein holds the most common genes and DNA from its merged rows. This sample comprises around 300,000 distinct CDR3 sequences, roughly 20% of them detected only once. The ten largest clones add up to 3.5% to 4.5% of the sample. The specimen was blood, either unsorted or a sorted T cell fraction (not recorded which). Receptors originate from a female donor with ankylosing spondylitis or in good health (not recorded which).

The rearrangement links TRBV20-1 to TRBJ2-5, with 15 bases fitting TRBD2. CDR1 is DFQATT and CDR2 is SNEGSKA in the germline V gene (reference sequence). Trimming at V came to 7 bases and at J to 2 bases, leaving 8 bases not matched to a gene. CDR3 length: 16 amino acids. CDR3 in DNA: TGCAGTGGGGGGGGACTAGCGGGAGGCCGGCAAGAGACCCAGTACTTC. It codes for CSGGGLAGGRQETQYF.

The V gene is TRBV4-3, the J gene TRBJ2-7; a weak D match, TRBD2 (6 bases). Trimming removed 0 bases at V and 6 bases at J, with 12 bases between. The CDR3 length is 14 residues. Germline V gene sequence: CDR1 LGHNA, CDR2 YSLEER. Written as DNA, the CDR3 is TGCGCCAGCAGCCAAGACCGACTAGTCTCCGAGCAGTACTTC. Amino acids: CASSQDRLVSEQYF.

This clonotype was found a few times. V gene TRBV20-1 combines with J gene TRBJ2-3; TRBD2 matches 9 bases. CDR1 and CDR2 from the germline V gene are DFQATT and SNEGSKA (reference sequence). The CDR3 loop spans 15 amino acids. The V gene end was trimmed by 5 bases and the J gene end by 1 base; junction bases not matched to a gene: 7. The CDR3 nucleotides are TGCAGTGCTCCCCGACTAGCGGCCCGCACAGATACGCAGTATTTT. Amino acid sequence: CSAPRLAARTDTQYF.

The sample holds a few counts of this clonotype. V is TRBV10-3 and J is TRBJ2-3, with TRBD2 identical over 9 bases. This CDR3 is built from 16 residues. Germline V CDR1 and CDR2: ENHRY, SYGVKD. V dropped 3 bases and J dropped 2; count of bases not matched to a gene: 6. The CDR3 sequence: CAISEGVAGDTDTQYF. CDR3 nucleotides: TGTGCCATCAGTGAAGGGGTAGCGGGAGACACAGATACGCAGTATTTT.

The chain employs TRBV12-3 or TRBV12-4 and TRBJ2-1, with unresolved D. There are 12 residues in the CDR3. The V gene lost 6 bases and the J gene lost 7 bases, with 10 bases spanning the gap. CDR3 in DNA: TGTGCCAGCAGAACGGTGGGAAATGAGCAGTTCTTC. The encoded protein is CASRTVGNEQFF.

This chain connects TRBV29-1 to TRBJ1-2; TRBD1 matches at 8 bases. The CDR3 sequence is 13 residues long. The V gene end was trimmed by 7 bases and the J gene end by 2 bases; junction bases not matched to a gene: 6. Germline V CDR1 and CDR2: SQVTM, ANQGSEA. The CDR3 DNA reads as TGCAGCGCCGAGGGACAGGTGAACTATGGCTACACCTTC. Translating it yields CSAEGQVNYGYTF.

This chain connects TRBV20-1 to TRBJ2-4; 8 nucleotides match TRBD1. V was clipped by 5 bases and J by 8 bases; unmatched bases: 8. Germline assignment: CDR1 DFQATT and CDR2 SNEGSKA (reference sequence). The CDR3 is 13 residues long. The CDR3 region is CSAPKDREDIQYF. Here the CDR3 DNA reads TGCAGTGCTCCTAAGGACAGGGAGGACATTCAGTACTTC.

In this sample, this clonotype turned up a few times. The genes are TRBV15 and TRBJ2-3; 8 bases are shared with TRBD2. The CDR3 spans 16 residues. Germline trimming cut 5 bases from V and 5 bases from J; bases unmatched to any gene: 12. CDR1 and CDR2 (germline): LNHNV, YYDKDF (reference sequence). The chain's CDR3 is CATSGPLAGSLDTQYF. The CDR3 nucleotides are TGTGCCACCAGCGGGCCTTTAGCGGGATCGCTAGATACGCAGTATTTT.

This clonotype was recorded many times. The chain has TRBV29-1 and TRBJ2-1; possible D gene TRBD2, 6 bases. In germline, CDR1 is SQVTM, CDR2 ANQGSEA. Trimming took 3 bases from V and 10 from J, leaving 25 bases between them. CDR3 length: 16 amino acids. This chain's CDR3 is CSVEGSRRESEGEQFF. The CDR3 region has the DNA TGCAGCGTTGAGGGAAGTAGGCGGGAAAGTGAAGGGGAGCAGTTCTTC.

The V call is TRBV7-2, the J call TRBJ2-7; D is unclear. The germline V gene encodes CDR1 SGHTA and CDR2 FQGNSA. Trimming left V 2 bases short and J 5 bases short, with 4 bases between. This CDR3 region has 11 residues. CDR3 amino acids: CASSLFNEQYF. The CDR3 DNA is TGTGCCAGCAGCTTATTTAACGAGCAGTACTTC.

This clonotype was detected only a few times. The CDR3: CASSLGQGQRRLYEQYF. The CDR3 DNA is TGTGCCAGCAGTTTAGGGCAGGGACAGCGGAGATTATACGAGCAGTACTTC. This chain uses TRBV27 with TRBJ2-7; 7 nucleotides match TRBD1. Germline loops: CDR1 MNHEY, CDR2 SMNVEV (reference sequence). This CDR3 has 17 residues. Germline trimming cut 2 bases from V and 4 bases from J; bases unmatched to any gene: 14.

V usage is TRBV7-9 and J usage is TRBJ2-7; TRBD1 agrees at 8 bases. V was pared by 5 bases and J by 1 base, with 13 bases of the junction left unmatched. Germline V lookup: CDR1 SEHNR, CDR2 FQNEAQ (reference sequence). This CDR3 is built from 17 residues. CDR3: CASSPFLPGQVSYEQYF. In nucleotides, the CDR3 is TGTGCCAGCAGCCCCTTCCTCCCGGGACAGGTATCCTACGAGCAGTACTTC.

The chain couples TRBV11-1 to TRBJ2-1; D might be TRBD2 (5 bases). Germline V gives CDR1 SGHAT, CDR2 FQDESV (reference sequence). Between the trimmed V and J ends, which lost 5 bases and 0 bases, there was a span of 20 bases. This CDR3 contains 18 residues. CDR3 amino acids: CASSPYPGLSASYNEQFF. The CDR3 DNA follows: TGTGCCAGCAGCCCTTACCCCGGACTGTCAGCCTCCTACAATGAGCAGTTCTTC.

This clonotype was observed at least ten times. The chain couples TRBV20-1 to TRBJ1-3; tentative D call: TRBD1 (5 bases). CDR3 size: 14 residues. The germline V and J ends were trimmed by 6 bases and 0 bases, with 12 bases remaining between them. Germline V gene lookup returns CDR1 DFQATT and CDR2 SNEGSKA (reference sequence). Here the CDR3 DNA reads TGCAGTGCCATAGACAGCGACTCTGGAAACACCATATATTTT. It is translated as CSAIDSDSGNTIYF.

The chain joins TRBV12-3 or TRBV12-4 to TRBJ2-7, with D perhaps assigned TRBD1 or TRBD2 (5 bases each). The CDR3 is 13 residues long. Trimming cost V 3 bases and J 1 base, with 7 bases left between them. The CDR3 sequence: CASSLWGSYEQYF. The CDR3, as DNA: TGTGCCAGCAGTTTGTGGGGGTCCTACGAGCAGTACTTC.

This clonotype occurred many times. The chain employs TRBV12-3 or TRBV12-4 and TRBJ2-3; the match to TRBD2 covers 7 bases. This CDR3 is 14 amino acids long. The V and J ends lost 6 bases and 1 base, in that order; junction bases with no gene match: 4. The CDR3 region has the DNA TGTGCCAGCAGGCCGAGCGGGGGCACAGATACGCAGTATTTT. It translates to CASRPSGGTDTQYF.

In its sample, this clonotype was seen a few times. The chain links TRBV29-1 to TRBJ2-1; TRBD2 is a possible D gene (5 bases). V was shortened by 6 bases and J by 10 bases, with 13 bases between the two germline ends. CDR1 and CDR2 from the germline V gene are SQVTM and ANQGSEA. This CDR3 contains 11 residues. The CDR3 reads CSVRTSLEQFF. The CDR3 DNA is TGCAGCGTACGCACTAGTTTAGAGCAGTTCTTC.

CDR3 region: CATSDRPSKELFF. DNA for the CDR3: TGTGCCACCAGTGATCGCCCATCGAAGGAGCTGTTTTTT. The chain links TRBV24-1 to TRBJ2-2; D remains ambiguous. The germline gives CDR1 KGHDR, CDR2 SFDVKD. CDR3 length equals 13 residues. Deletions cut 3 bases from V and 10 bases from J, with 11 bases between.

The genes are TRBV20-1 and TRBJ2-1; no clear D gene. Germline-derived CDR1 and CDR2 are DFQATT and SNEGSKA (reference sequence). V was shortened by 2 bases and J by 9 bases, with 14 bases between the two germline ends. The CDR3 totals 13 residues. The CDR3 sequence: CSARLHTYGEQFF. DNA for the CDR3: TGCAGTGCTAGACTCCATACCTACGGTGAGCAGTTCTTC.

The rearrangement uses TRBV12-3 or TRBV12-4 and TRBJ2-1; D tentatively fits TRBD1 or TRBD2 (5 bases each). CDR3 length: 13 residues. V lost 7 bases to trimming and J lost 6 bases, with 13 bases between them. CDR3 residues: CASTGAGFNEQFF. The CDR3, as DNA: TGTGCCAGCACCGGGGCTGGATTCAATGAGCAGTTCTTC.

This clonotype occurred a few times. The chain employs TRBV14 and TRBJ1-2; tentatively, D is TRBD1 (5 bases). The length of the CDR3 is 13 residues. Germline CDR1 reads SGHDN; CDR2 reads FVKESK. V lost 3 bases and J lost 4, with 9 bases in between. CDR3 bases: TGTGCCAGCAGCCACGACAGCTTCTATGGCTACACCTTC. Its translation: CASSHDSFYGYTF.

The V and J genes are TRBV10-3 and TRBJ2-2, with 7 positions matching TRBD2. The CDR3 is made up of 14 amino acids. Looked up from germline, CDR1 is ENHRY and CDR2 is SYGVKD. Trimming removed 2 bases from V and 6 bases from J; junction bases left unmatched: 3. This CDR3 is CAISEGLVPGELFF. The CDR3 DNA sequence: TGTGCCATCAGTGAGGGACTAGTTCCCGGGGAGCTGTTTTTT.

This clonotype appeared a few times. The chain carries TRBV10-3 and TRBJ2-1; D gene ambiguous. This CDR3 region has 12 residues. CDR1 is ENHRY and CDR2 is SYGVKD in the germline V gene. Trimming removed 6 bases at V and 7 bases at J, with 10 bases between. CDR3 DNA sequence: TGTGCCATCAGCCCAAGTGGAAATGAGCAGTTCTTC. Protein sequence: CAISPSGNEQFF.

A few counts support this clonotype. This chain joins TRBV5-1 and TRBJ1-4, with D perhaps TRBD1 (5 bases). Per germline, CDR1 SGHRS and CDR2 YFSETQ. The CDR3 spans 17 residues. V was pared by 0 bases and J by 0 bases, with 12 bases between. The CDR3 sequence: CASSLARTTATNEKLFF. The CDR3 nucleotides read TGCGCCAGCAGCTTGGCGAGGACAACCGCAACTAATGAAAAACTGTTTTTT.

The CDR3 region is CSAPGGAYEQYF. The CDR3, as DNA: TGCAGTGCCCCAGGGGGAGCCTACGAGCAGTACTTC. This sequence joins TRBV20-1 and TRBJ2-7; 7 bases map to TRBD1. Unmatched junction bases numbered 4, after V lost 6 bases and J lost 2 bases. This CDR3 comprises 12 residues. Germline CDR1 and CDR2: DFQATT and SNEGSKA (reference sequence).